These 24 T cell receptor beta chains originate from one sample sequenced in a study of cytomegalovirus exposure and HLA in healthy donors. The repertoire was sequenced with immunoSEQ multiplex PCR; TCRdb's copy has only in-frame clones and lacks some. The sample lists fewer than 250,000 clones, around nine tenths seen once, with about 3% in the top ten. Specimen: PBMCs. Receptors were obtained from a man aged 18 to 30 in good health and CMV-seronegative.

The chain carries TRBV11-3 and TRBJ2-1; D is unclear. Germline V CDR1 and CDR2: SGHNT, YENEEA. The CDR3 is 12 amino acids. Trimming removed 3 bases from V and 5 bases from J, with 5 bases in between. Here the CDR3 reads CASSFQNNEQFF. In nucleotides, the CDR3 is TGTGCCAGCAGCTTCCAGAACAATGAGCAGTTCTTC.

The rearrangement uses TRBV27 and TRBJ1-6; 7 nucleotides agree with TRBD1. CDR3 length: 16 amino acids. CDR1 is MNHEY and CDR2 is SMNVEV in the germline V gene (reference sequence). The J segment lost 12 bases and the V segment lost 6 bases, leaving 17 bases of the junction unmatched. In DNA form, the CDR3 reads TGTGCCAGCAGGGGGACGTACAGGGGTAGGGGTGTACCCCTCCACTTT. Translating it yields CASRGTYRGRGVPLHF.

The chain employs TRBV7-2 and TRBJ1-2, with D possibly being TRBD1 (5 bases). With 3 bases removed from V and 7 bases from J, the gap between germline ends came to 15 bases. Germline assignment: CDR1 SGHTA and CDR2 FQGNSA. The CDR3 consists of 14 residues. The CDR3 is CASSLVGGSSGYTF. Here the CDR3 DNA reads TGTGCCAGCAGCTTGGTGGGGGGGTCCTCTGGCTACACCTTC.

The gene calls are TRBV28 and TRBJ2-7; 7 bases are a match to TRBD2. The CDR3 has 12 amino acids. The V gene end was trimmed by 5 bases and the J gene end by 6 bases; junction bases not matched to a gene: 4. CDR1 MDHEN and CDR2 SYDVKM come from the germline V gene. The CDR3 bases are TGTGCCAGCAGTCCATGGACTAGCGAGCAGTACTTC. Its translation is CASSPWTSEQYF.

This clone has a single count. The chain carries TRBV20-1 and TRBJ1-2; the D gene is possibly TRBD1 (5 bases). From germline, CDR1 is DFQATT and CDR2 SNEGSKA (reference sequence). This CDR3 is 11 amino acids long. Trimming cost V 6 bases and J 7 bases, with 12 bases left between them. This CDR3 is CSAISGFGYTF. For the CDR3, the DNA is TGCAGTGCCATATCAGGGTTTGGCTACACCTTC.

V and J are TRBV7-2 and TRBJ2-1; tentative D call: TRBD2 (5 bases). The CDR3 extends over 14 amino acids. Germline CDR1 and CDR2: SGHTA and FQGNSA. Trimming stripped 5 bases from V and 6 bases from J, with 14 bases between. CDR3 sequence reads: CASSAQDFLNEQFF. CDR3 sequence (DNA): TGTGCCAGCAGCGCCCAGGACTTCCTCAATGAGCAGTTCTTC.

The chain couples TRBV7-9 to TRBJ2-7, with a possible D match to TRBD2 (6 bases). Germline-derived CDR1 and CDR2 are SEHNR and FQNEAQ (reference sequence). The V gene lost 6 bases and the J gene lost 6 bases, with 12 bases spanning the gap. The CDR3 loop spans 12 amino acids. CDR3 protein: CASSNQGGEQYF. CDR3 in DNA: TGTGCCAGCAGTAATCAGGGAGGCGAGCAGTACTTC.

The V and J genes are TRBV5-1 and TRBJ2-2, with 7 bases matching TRBD1. There are 16 residues in the CDR3. Trimming at V came to 0 bases and at J to 7 bases, leaving 9 bases not matched to a gene. Germline assignment: CDR1 SGHRS and CDR2 YFSETQ. This chain's CDR3 is CASSLGSGTASGELFF. The DNA of the CDR3 is TGCGCCAGCAGCTTGGGCTCCGGGACAGCGAGCGGGGAGCTGTTTTTT.

This clone occurred once. Because it lacks the conserved phenylalanine or tryptophan at the end, this CDR3 is likely a read error. The CDR3 loop is CAWNRAAGQHTEAFL. The CDR3 coding sequence is TGTGCCTGGAACCGCGCGGCAGGGCAGCACACTGAAGCTTTCCTT. J is TRBJ1-1 and V is TRBV30; TRBD1 might be the D (5 bases). CDR1 GTSNPN and CDR2 SVGIG come from the germline V gene (reference sequence). This CDR3 is built from 15 residues. Trimming took off 4 bases at V and 3 bases at J, with 18 bases between the two ends.

V is TRBV28 and J is TRBJ2-2; D perhaps matches TRBD2 (7 bases). Germline V gene sequence: CDR1 MDHEN, CDR2 SYDVKM. Trimming cost V 7 bases and J 0 bases, with 12 bases left between them. This CDR3 has 15 residues. CDR3 DNA sequence: TGTGCCAGCATCATAGGGGGGGCGAACACCGGGGAGCTGTTTTTT. This sequence encodes CASIIGGANTGELFF.

This chain connects TRBV28 to TRBJ1-2; 8 nucleotides line up with TRBD1. V shed 7 bases and J 6 bases; nucleotides not matched to a gene: 16. CDR1 is MDHEN and CDR2 is SYDVKM in the germline V gene. The CDR3 has 16 residues. The CDR3 DNA is TGTGCCAGCACCTTCAGTTCGGGCAGGGGGCCCAATGGCTACACCTTC. This encodes CASTFSSGRGPNGYTF.

This clone has only a few counts. CDR3 DNA sequence: TGTGCCAGCAGCGCCCAAGGGGCTGAAGCTTTCTTT. Translation: CASSAQGAEAFF. V gene TRBV7-9 combines with J gene TRBJ1-1; D perhaps matches TRBD1 (5 bases). Trimming removed 5 bases from V and 6 bases from J, with 10 bases in between. The CDR3 runs 12 residues. Germline V gene lookup returns CDR1 SEHNR and CDR2 FQNEAQ (reference sequence).

This rearrangement joins TRBV4-3 to TRBJ1-1; 9 positions agree with TRBD1. V lost 1 base and J lost 5; bases outside the gene matches: 5. The germline V gene encodes CDR1 LGHNA and CDR2 YSLEER. This CDR3 region has 15 residues. The CDR3 region is CASSQATGGRTEAFF. The CDR3 DNA is TGCGCCAGCAGCCAAGCCACAGGGGGCAGGACTGAAGCTTTCTTT.

This chain uses TRBV7-6 with TRBJ1-5; TRBD1 is a possible D gene (6 bases). V lost 2 bases to trimming and J lost 4 bases, with 12 bases between them. The CDR3 spans 15 residues. Germline V gene lookup returns CDR1 SGHVS and CDR2 FNYEAQ. CDR3: CASSLNRDKNQPQHF. The CDR3 DNA reads as TGTGCCAGCAGCTTAAACAGGGATAAGAATCAGCCCCAGCATTTT.

V usage is TRBV6-5 and J usage is TRBJ1-2; D is perhaps TRBD1 (5 bases). Trimming took 4 bases from V and 8 from J, leaving 17 bases between them. The CDR3 length is 14 residues. CDR1 MNHEY and CDR2 SVGAGI come from the germline V gene. The CDR3 coding sequence is TGTGCCAGCAGTTCAACATCCTTAGGGGAAGGCTACACCTTC. As protein: CASSSTSLGEGYTF.

In this sample, this clone turned up once. This sequence joins TRBV6-5 and TRBJ2-7; TRBD2 is a possible D gene (6 bases). Germline V gene data show CDR1 as MNHEY and CDR2 as SVGAGI. Trimming removed 10 bases at V and 6 bases at J, with 16 bases between. This CDR3 contains 12 residues. CDR3 nucleotide sequence: TGTGCCACCAGGCGCGGGGCCGGCGAGCAGTACTTC. It translates to CATRRGAGEQYF.

This sequence joins TRBV2 and TRBJ2-7, with 8 positions matching TRBD1. Germline CDR1 SNHLY, CDR2 FYNNEI. The CDR3 has 12 amino acids. V gave up 5 bases and J gave up 5 bases; unmatched junction bases: 2. CDR3 nucleotide sequence: TGTGCCAGCAGTCCGGACAGGGACGAGCAGTACTTC. The encoded protein is CASSPDRDEQYF.

This rearrangement joins TRBV19 to TRBJ2-7; 8 bases align to TRBD2. This CDR3 is built from 15 residues. V shed 2 bases and J 4 bases; nucleotides not matched to a gene: 7. Germline loops: CDR1 LNHDA, CDR2 SQIVND (reference sequence). The CDR3 protein is CASSITGGRQYEQYF. CDR3 DNA: TGTGCCAGTAGTATAACCGGCGGGAGGCAGTACGAGCAGTACTTC. The full variable domain, completed using reference TRBV19 and TRBJ2-7, is DGGITQSPKYLFRKEGQNVTLSCEQNLNHDAMYWYRQDPGQGLRLIYYSQIVNDFQKGDIAEGYSVSREKKESFPLTVTSAQKNPTAFYLCASSITGGRQYEQYFGPGTRLTVT.

The J gene is TRBJ1-1, the V gene TRBV6-4, with 7 bases identical to TRBD1. Germline V lookup: CDR1 MRHNA, CDR2 SNTAGT. The CDR3 length is 12 residues. J was trimmed by 10 bases and V by 6 bases; bases with no gene match: 8. Here the CDR3 DNA reads TGTGCCAGCAGGGACCAAGGGGGCACAGCTTTCTTT. This sequence encodes CASRDQGGTAFF.

The chain recombines TRBV7-8 with TRBJ1-5; D possibly corresponds to TRBD1 (6 bases). The germline CDR1 and CDR2 sequences are SGHVS and FQNEAQ. Between the trimmed V and J ends, which lost 5 bases and 4 bases, there was a span of 12 bases. This CDR3 has 14 amino acids. The CDR3 region is CASSPDSTNQPQHF. The DNA of the CDR3 is TGTGCCAGCAGCCCGGACAGCACAAATCAGCCCCAGCATTTT.

The J gene is TRBJ1-2, the V gene TRBV10-3; a possible D gene is TRBD1 (6 bases). This CDR3 spans 15 amino acids. V lost 5 bases and J lost 4, with 17 bases in between. CDR1 is ENHRY and CDR2 is SYGVKD in the germline V gene. CDR3 amino acids: CAISSRGVDSYGYTF. In DNA, the CDR3 is TGTGCCATCAGTTCCAGGGGCGTTGATTCCTATGGCTACACCTTC.

The chain recombines TRBV28 with TRBJ1-5; 7 nucleotides match TRBD1. The CDR3 totals 14 residues. V dropped 6 bases and J dropped 4; count of bases not matched to a gene: 6. CDR1 is MDHEN, CDR2 SYDVKM, per germline. CDR3 protein: CASSVQQGNQPQHF. The CDR3 nucleotides are TGTGCCAGCAGCGTTCAACAGGGGAATCAGCCCCAGCATTTT.

The chain combines TRBV19 with TRBJ2-7; 8 bases match TRBD2. The CDR3 has 14 amino acids. The V segment lost 3 bases and the J segment 6 bases; nucleotides outside the gene matches: 7. Germline V gene sequence: CDR1 LNHDA, CDR2 SQIVND (reference sequence). CDR3 residues: CASSIGGEVGEQYF. In nucleotides, the CDR3 is TGTGCCAGTAGTATCGGGGGGGAAGTCGGCGAGCAGTACTTC.

This chain links TRBV14 with TRBJ2-5, with TRBD2 matching over 13 bases. Trimming at V came to 1 base and at J to 5 bases, leaving 4 bases not matched to a gene. CDR1 is SGHDN, CDR2 FVKESK, per germline. CDR3 length: 16 residues. The CDR3 spells CASSQGLAGGFETQYF. The CDR3, as DNA: TGTGCCAGCAGCCAAGGACTAGCGGGGGGATTTGAGACCCAGTACTTC.